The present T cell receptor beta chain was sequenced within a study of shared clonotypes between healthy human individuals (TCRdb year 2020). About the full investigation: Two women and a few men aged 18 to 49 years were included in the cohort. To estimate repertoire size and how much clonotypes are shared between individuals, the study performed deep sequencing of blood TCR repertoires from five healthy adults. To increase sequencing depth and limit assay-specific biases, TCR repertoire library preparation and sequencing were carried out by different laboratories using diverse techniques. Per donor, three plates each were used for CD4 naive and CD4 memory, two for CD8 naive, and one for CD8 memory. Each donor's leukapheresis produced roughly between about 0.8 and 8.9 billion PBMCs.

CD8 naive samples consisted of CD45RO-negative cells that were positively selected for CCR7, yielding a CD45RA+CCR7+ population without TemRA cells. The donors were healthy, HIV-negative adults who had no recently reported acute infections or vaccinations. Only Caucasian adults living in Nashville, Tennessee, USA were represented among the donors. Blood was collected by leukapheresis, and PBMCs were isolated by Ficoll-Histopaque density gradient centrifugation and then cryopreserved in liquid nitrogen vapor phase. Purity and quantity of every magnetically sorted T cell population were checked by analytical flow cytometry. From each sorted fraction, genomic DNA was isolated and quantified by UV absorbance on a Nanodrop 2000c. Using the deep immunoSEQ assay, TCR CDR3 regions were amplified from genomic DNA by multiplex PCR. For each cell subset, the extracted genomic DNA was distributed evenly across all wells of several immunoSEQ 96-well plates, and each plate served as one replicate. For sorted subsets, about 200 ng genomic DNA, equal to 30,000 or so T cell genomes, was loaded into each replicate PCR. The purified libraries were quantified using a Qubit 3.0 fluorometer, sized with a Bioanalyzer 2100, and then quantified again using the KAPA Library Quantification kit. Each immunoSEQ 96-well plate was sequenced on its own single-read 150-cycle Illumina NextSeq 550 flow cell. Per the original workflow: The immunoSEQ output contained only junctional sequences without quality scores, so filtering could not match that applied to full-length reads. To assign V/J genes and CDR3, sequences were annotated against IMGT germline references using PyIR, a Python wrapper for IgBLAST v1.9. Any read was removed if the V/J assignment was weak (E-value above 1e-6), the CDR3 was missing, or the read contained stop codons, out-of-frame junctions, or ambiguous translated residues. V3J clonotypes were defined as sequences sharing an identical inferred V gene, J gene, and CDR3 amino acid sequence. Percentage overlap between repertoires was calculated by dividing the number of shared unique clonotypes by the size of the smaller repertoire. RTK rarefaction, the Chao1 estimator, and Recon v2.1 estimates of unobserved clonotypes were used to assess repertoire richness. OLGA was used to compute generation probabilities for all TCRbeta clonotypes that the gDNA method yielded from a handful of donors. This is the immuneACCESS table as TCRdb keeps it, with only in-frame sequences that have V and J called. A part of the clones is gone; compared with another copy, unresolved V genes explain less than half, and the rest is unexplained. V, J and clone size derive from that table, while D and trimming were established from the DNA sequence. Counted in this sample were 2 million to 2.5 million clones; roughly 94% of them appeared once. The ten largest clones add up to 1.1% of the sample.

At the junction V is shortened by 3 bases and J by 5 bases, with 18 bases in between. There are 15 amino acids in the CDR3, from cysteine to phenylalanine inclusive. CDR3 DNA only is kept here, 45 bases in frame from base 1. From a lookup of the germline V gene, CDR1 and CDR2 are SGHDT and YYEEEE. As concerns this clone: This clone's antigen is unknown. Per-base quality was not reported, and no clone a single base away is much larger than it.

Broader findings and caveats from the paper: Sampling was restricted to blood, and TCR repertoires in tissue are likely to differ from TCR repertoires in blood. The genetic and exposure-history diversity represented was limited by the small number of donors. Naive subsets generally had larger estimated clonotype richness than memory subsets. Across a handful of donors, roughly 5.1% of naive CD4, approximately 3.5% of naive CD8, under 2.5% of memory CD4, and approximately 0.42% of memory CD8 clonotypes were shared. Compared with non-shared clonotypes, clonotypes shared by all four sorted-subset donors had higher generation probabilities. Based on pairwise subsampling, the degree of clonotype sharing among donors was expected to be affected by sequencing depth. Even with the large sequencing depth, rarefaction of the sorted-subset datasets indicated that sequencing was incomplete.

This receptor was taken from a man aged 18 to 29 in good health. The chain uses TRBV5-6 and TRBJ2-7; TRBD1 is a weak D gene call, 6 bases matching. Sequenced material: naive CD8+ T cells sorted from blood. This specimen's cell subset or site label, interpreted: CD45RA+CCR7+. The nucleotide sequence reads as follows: TGTGCCAGCAGCTCCCCGCGGACAGCCGTCCACGAGCAGTACTTC. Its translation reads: CASSSPRTAVHEQYF.